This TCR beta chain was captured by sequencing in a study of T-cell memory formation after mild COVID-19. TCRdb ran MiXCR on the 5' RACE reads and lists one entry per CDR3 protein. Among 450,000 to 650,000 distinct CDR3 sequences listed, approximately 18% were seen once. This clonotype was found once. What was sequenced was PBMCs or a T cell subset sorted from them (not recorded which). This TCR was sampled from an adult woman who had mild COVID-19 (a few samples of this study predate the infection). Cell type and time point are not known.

CDR3 amino acids: CASSPMGRESSYEQYF. The CDR3 DNA reads as TGTGCCAGCAGCCCCATGGGCCGGGAAAGCTCCTACGAGCAGTACTTC. The chain is built from TRBV11-2 and TRBJ2-7; D perhaps matches TRBD2 (5 bases). This CDR3 contains 16 residues. CDR1 is SGHAT and CDR2 is FQNNGV in the germline V gene. Trimming pared 5 bases from V and 0 bases from J, leaving 17 bases between. The whole variable domain, filled in from reference TRBV11-2 and TRBJ2-7, reads EAGVAQSPRYKIIEKRQSVAFWCNPISGHATLYWYQQILGQGPKLLIQFQNNGVVDDSQLPKDRFSAERLKGVDSTLKIQPAKLEDSAVYLCASSPMGRESSYEQYFGPGTRLTVT.